This TCR beta chain is drawn from a study of cytomegalovirus exposure and HLA in healthy donors. Study information: Counted in an early data release were about 85 million unique TCRs from HLA-typed donors.

Note on this clone: Its antigen remains unidentified.

Whole-study findings and limits: In a later analysis, several top co-occurrence clusters appeared linked to parvovirus B19, influenza, CMV and Epstein-Barr virus.

The PCR contained 60 Vbeta and 13 Jbeta primers. Measured with immunoSEQ multiplex PCR; TCRdb has only the in-frame clones, and not every one. Of about 110,000 clones listed, more than 65% are singletons. Trimming took 3 bases from V and 7 from J, leaving 12 bases between them. This CDR3 region has 13 residues. CDR1 is MNHEY and CDR2 is SVGAGI in the germline V gene. The receptor was derived from a male donor in good health and CMV-seronegative. This chain connects TRBV6-5 to TRBJ1-2, with unresolved D. The sample was PBMCs. The CDR3 DNA follows: TGTGCCAGCAGTTATACCGGTCCCGCTGGCTACACCTTC. Its protein is CASSYTGPAGYTF.